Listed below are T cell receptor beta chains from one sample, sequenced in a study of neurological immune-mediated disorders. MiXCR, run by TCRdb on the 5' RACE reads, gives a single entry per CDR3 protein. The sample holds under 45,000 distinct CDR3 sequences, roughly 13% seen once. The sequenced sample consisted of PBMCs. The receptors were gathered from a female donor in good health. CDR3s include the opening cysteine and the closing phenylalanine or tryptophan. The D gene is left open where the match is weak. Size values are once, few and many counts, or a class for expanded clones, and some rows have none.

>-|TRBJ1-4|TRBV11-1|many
CASSSQGRNEKLFF
TGTGCCAGCAGCTCCCAGGGACGGAATGAAAAACTGTTTTTT
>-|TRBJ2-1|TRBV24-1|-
CSTSAYNSGYNEQFF
TGTTCCACCAGTGCCTACAATTCGGGGTACAATGAGCAGTTCTTC
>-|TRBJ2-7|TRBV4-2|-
CASSQETSAGTTYEKYF
TGTGCCAGCAGCCAAGAAACGTCAGCGGGGACAACCTACGAGAAGTACTTC
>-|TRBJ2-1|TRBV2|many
CASSPGLGYNEQFF
TGTGCCAGCAGTCCGGGCCTCGGCTACAATGAGCAGTTCTTC
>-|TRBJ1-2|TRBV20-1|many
CSAVPGRNYGYTF
TGCAGTGCTGTCCCAGGGCGCAACTATGGCTACACCTTC
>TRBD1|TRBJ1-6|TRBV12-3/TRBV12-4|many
CASSLAGQGNSPLHF
TGTGCCAGCAGTTTAGCGGGACAGGGGAATTCACCCCTCCACTTT
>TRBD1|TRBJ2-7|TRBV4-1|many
CASSQGDREVYEQYF
TGCGCCAGCAGCCAGGGGGACAGGGAGGTCTACGAGCAGTACTTC
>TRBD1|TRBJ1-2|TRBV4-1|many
CASSRNSGQGEGYTF
TGCGCCAGCAGCCGAAACAGTGGACAGGGGGAGGGCTACACCTTC
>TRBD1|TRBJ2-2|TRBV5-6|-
CASSYEKGTVSTGELFF
TGTGCCAGCAGCTATGAGAAAGGGACAGTTAGCACCGGGGAGCTGTTTTTT
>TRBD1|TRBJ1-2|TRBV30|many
CARHRDRPYGYTF
TGTGCCCGACACCGGGACAGGCCGTATGGCTACACCTTC
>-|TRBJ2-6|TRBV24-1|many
CATSDPSQGAAGANVLTF
TGTGCCACCAGTGATCCCTCACAGGGTGCGGCGGGGGCCAACGTCCTGACTTTC
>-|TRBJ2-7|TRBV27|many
CASSKIPADLVSYEQYF
TGTGCCAGCAGTAAGATCCCAGCGGATCTGGTCTCCTACGAGCAGTACTTC
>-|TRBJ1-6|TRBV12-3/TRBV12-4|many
CASTTQGQNNSPLHF
TGTGCCAGCACCACCCAAGGCCAGAATAATTCACCCCTCCACTTT
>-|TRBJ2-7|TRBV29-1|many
CSVAGTATYEQYF
TGCAGCGTTGCCGGGACGGCAACCTACGAGCAGTACTTC
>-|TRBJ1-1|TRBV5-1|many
CASSLAGGVTEAFF
TGCGCCAGCAGCTTGGCGGGGGGAGTCACTGAAGCTTTCTTT
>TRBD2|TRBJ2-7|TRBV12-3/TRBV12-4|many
CASKKAGGPYEQYF
TGTGCCAGCAAAAAAGCGGGAGGGCCCTACGAGCAGTACTTC
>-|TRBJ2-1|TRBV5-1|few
CASSLGQTPPYNEQFF
TGCGCCAGCAGCTTAGGACAGACACCCCCCTACAATGAGCAGTTCTTC
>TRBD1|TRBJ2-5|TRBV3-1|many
CASSSRHNRGETQYF
TGTGCCAGCAGCTCACGCCACAACAGGGGAGAGACCCAGTACTTC
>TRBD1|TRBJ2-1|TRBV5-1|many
CATSFTVGTGGNEQFF
TGCGCCACCTCCTTCACCGTCGGGACAGGGGGCAATGAGCAGTTCTTC
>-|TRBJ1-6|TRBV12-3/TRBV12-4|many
CASRRGDRPNSPLHF
TGTGCCAGCAGAAGGGGGGACCGTCCTAATTCACCCCTCCACTTT
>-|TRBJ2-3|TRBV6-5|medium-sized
CASSGSTDTQYF
TGTGCCAGCAGCGGTAGCACAGATACGCAGTATTTT
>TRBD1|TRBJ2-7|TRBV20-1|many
CSARDRRDRGYEQYF
TGCAGTGCTAGAGATCGGCGGGACAGGGGGTACGAGCAGTACTTC